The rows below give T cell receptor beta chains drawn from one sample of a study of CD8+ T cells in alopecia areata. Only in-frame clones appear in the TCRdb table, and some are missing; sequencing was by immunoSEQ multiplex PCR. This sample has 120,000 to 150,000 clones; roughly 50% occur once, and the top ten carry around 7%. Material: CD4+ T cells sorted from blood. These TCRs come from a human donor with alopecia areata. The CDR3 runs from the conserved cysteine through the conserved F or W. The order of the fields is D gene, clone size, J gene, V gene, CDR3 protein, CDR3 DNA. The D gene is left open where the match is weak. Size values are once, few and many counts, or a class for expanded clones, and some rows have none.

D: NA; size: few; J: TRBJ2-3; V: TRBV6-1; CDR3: CASRPFPDTQYF; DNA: TGTGCCAGCAGGCCATTCCCAGATACGCAGTATTTT
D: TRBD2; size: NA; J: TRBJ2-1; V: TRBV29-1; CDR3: CSVAGTSGRGYNEQFF; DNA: TGCAGCGTCGCCGGGACTAGCGGGAGGGGATACAATGAGCAGTTCTTC
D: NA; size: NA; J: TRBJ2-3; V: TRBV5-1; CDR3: CASSLPVAHRTDTQYF; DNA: TGCGCCAGCAGCTTGCCCGTGGCCCATCGAACAGATACGCAGTATTTT
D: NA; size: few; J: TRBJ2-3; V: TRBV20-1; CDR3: CSASGRDTQYF; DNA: TGCAGTGCTAGTGGCCGCGATACGCAGTATTTT
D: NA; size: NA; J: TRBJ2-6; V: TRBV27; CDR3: CASSITGSGANVLTF; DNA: TGTGCCAGCAGTATAACAGGCTCTGGGGCCAACGTCCTGACTTTC
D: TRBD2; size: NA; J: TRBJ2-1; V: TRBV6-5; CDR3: CASRASGSNEQFF; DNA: TGTGCCAGCAGGGCTAGCGGGAGTAATGAGCAGTTCTTC
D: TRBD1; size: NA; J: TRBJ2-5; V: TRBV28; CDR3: CASSSGTGTGLGQYF; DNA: TGTGCCAGCAGCTCCGGGACAGGGACGGGATTGGGCCAGTACTTC
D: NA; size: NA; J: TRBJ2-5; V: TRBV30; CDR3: CASLGLTDHQETQYF; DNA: TGTGCCTCCTTGGGTCTTACCGACCACCAAGAGACCCAGTACTTC
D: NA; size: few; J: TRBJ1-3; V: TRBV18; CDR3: CASSPGQSRNTIYF; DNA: TGTGCCAGCTCACCCGGCCAGTCCCGAAACACCATATATTTT
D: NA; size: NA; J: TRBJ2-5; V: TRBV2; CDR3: CASSEAPGYKETQYF; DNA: TGTGCCAGCAGTGAAGCGCCCGGCTATAAAGAGACCCAGTACTTC
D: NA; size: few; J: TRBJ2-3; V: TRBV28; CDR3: CASSFRVGRTDTQYF; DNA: TGTGCCAGCAGTTTTCGGGTTGGTCGGACAGATACGCAGTATTTT
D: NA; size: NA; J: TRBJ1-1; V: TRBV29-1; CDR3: CSVGEGGTEAFF; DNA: TGCAGCGTAGGAGAGGGCGGCACTGAAGCTTTCTTT
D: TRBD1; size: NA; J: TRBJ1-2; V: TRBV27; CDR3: CASRGTGGRYGYTF; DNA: TGTGCCAGCAGGGGGACAGGGGGTCGCTATGGCTACACCTTC
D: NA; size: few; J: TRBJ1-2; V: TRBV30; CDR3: CAWRDYGYTF; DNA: TGTGCCTGGAGGGACTATGGCTACACCTTC
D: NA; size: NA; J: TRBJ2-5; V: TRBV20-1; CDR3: CSAGWETQYF; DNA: TGCAGTGCGGGATGGGAGACCCAGTACTTC
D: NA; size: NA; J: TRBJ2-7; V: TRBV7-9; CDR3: CASSSRYEQYF; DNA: TGTGCCAGCAGCTCGCGGTACGAGCAGTACTTC
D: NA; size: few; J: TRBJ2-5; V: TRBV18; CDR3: CASSPPRGETQYF; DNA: TGTGCCAGCTCACCACCCCGAGGAGAGACCCAGTACTTC
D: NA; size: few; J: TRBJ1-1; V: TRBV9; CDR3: CASSVGSGREAFF; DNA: TGTGCCAGCAGCGTAGGATCAGGGAGGGAAGCTTTCTTT
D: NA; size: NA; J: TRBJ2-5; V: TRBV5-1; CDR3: CASSLGTVQETQYF; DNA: TGCGCCAGCAGCTTGGGGACAGTCCAAGAGACCCAGTACTTC
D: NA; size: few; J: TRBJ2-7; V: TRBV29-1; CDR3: CSVKADSYEQYF; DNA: TGCAGCGTCAAAGCGGACTCCTACGAGCAGTACTTC
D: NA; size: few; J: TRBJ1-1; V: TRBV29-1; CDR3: CSVRRDANTEAFF; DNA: TGCAGCGTCCGCAGGGACGCGAACACTGAAGCTTTCTTT
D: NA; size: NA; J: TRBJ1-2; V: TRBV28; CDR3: CASSLGSNYGYTF; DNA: TGTGCCAGCAGTTTGGGCAGTAACTATGGCTACACCTTC
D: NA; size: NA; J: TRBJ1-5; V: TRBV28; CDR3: CASRSLNQPQHF; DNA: TGTGCCAGCAGAAGCTTGAATCAGCCCCAGCATTTT
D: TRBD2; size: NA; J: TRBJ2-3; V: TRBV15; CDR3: CATSRGISSSGITDTQYF; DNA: TGTGCCACCAGCAGAGGTATCAGCAGTAGCGGGATCACAGATACGCAGTATTTT